This entry is about one T cell receptor beta chain. Its antigen is unidentified. Assay: immunoSEQ multiplex PCR; the TCRdb copy retains only in-frame clones and omits some. The sample lists hundreds of thousands of clones, about 89% occurring once. This sample was taken from a study of Ad26.COV2.S vaccination and SARS-CoV-2 variants. The study, taken as a whole, reports: Vaccine recipients and placebo recipients showed similar non-spike TCR breadth.

The treatment here: some 19 received Ad26.COV2.S at low or high dose, single or two shots; 5 received placebo; per-sample allocation not given. Specimens were obtained on day 63 following the first vaccine or placebo injection. With 0 bases removed from V and 6 bases from J, the gap between germline ends came to 5 bases. This CDR3 region has 13 residues. Germline CDR1 reads SGHAT; CDR2 reads FQNNGV. The rearrangement joins TRBV11-2 to TRBJ2-2; D gene unclear. The specimen was peripheral blood, collected in a trial of Ad26.COV2.S vaccine versus placebo. The TCR was taken from a person aged 18-60 years who received the Ad26.COV2.S COVID-19 vaccine or a placebo. The CDR3 sequence is CASSLEGPGELFF. The CDR3 DNA reads as TGTGCCAGCAGCTTAGAGGGTCCCGGGGAGCTGTTTTTT.